This T cell receptor (beta chain) originates from a study of blood T cells in healthy people across ages. There are 13 residues in the CDR3. The V gene end was trimmed by 7 bases and the J gene end by 7 bases; junction bases not matched to a gene: 10. The germline CDR1 and CDR2 sequences are SQVTM and ANQGSEA. For the second PCR, which ran for about 6 to 11 cycles, a sample-barcoded 5' primer and a J-beta primer mix were used. TCRdb recomputed calls from the 5' RACE reads with MiXCR, one row per CDR3 protein. The table includes approximately 730,000 distinct CDR3 sequences, around half detected once. In this sample, this clonotype turned up a few times.

The sequencing input was blood. This clonotype originated in a man older than 75 in good health. V gene TRBV29-1 combines with J gene TRBJ1-2; 9 positions match TRBD1. The CDR3 DNA is TGCAGCGCTCCGGGACAGGGCTTTGGTGGCTACACCTTC. Encoded protein: CSAPGQGFGGYTF.